There are many counts of the clone carrying this T cell receptor beta chain. Its antigen is unidentified. The data derive from a study of CD8+CD57+ T cells in acquired aplastic anemia. Study-level background: Sorted CD4+ and CD8+ cells yielded DNA averaging approximately 3.5 ug. Study outcomes and limitations: Patients and controls shared under 35 CD8+ CDR3 sequences, which appeared highly expressed in patients and within their immunodominant clones.

Genomic DNA, the template, was used for profiling of the TCR beta VDJ and CDR3. Via MiXCR, TCRdb re-called the reads, giving one row per CDR3 protein. The profile shows about 180,000 distinct CDR3 sequences, roughly 50% of them singletons. Only patients with CD8+CD57+ cell expansion on flow cytometry were chosen for sequencing. Among the patients, none had received any therapy at the time of blood sampling. CDR1 LNHDA and CDR2 SQIVND come from the germline V gene (reference sequence). This CDR3 contains 12 residues. The V and J ends lost 9 bases and 7 bases respectively, with 13 bases between them. The chain joins TRBV19 to TRBJ2-1; D is unclear. Material: sorted CD4+, CD8+, or CD8+CD57+ T cells (not recorded which) from PBMCs. The receptor was isolated from a human donor with aplastic anemia. CDR3 sequence reads: CASGRNQNEQFF. DNA for the CDR3: TGTGCCAGCGGACGTAACCAGAATGAGCAGTTCTTC.